The 11 T cell receptor beta chains below all came from one sample that was sequenced in a study of control samples from healthy donors and cancer patients. Generated by immunoSEQ multiplex PCR, the TCRdb table keeps only in-frame clones and is missing some. The sample holds around 95,000 clones; about 90% are singletons and the top ten take 15% to 20%. Sequenced sample: blood. Source of these receptors: a woman in her 50s in good health.

The V and J genes are TRBV19 and TRBJ2-5; no clear D gene. This CDR3 region has 12 residues. Trimming took 5 bases from V and 2 from J, leaving 6 bases between them. Germline-derived CDR1 and CDR2 are LNHDA and SQIVND (reference sequence). In DNA, the CDR3 is TGTGCCAGTAGTGCGGTACAAGAGACCCAGTACTTC. Translating it yields CASSAVQETQYF.

The rearrangement links TRBV18 to TRBJ2-7; no definite D call. This CDR3 region has 15 residues. V lost 4 bases and J lost 1, with 14 bases in between. Germline V gene sequence: CDR1 KGHSH, CDR2 LQKENI. Written as DNA, the CDR3 is TGTGCCAGCTCACAAGCCGTAGACCCGTCCTACGAGCAGTACTTC. Residues: CASSQAVDPSYEQYF. The whole variable domain, remainder taken from reference TRBV18 and TRBJ2-7, is NAGVMQNPRHLVRRRGQEARLRCSPMKGHSHVYWYRQLPEEGLKFMVYLQKENIIDESGMPKERFSAEFPKEGPSILRIQQVVRGDSAAYFCASSQAVDPSYEQYFGPGTRLTVT.

The J gene is TRBJ1-1, the V gene TRBV6-2 or TRBV6-3; D ambiguous. Trimming shortened V by 0 bases and J by 11 bases, and 10 bases separated the two germline ends. CDR3 size: 12 residues. Germline assignment: CDR1 MNHEY and CDR2 SVGEGT. The CDR3 is CASSYSTPEAFF. The CDR3 region has the DNA TGTGCCAGCAGTTACTCGACCCCGGAGGCTTTCTTT.

The chain employs TRBV10-3 and TRBJ2-1; possibly TRBD1 or TRBD2 for D (5 bases each). The V gene's germline CDR1 is ENHRY and CDR2 SYGVKD. The CDR3 extends over 13 amino acids. Trimming shortened V by 1 base and J by 4 bases, and 5 bases separated the two germline ends. The CDR3 DNA follows: TGTGCCATCAGTGAGTGGGGGTACAATGAGCAGTTCTTC. This sequence encodes CAISEWGYNEQFF.

This chain uses TRBV29-1 with TRBJ2-3; TRBD2 is a possible D gene (6 bases). CDR3 length equals 14 residues. Trimming cost V 4 bases and J 1 base, with 12 bases left between them. Germline values: CDR1 SQVTM, CDR2 ANQGSEA. In DNA, the CDR3 is TGCAGCGTTGGTGTCTCTAGCGGCACAGATACGCAGTATTTT. This codes for CSVGVSSGTDTQYF.

The chain has TRBV12-3 or TRBV12-4 and TRBJ1-4; D not certain. V lost 6 bases and J 8 bases, leaving 10 bases between the germline ends. The CDR3 is 12 residues long. This chain's CDR3 is CASRTYYEKLFF. CDR3 DNA: TGTGCCAGCAGAACCTACTACGAAAAACTGTTTTTT.

The chain couples TRBV9 to TRBJ1-1; the D is unclear. The V end was cut by 6 bases, the J end by 6 bases, with 21 bases between. The CDR3 is made up of 15 amino acids. In germline, CDR1 is SGDLS, CDR2 YYNGEE. The CDR3 sequence is CASTRRPAAGAEAFF. CDR3 bases: TGTGCCAGCACCCGAAGGCCGGCCGCTGGCGCTGAAGCTTTCTTT.

This sequence joins TRBV7-2 and TRBJ1-1; D call uncertain. From germline, CDR1 is SGHTA and CDR2 FQGNSA. V lost 2 bases, J lost 7 bases, and 8 bases lay in between. This CDR3 has 12 residues. This CDR3 reads CASSLSGNEAFF. DNA of the CDR3: TGTGCCAGCAGCTTAAGCGGAAATGAAGCTTTCTTT.

The CDR3 reads CASSLAGGEETQYF. As DNA, the CDR3 is TGTGCCAGCAGCCTCGCCGGCGGAGAAGAGACCCAGTACTTC. The chain is built from TRBV3-1 (or the pseudogene TRBV3-2) and TRBJ2-5; D is unresolved. This CDR3 has 14 amino acids. Germline values: CDR1 LGHDT, CDR2 YNNKEL (reference sequence). The germline V and J ends were trimmed by 4 bases and 3 bases, with 12 bases remaining between them.

The gene calls are TRBV3-1 (or the pseudogene TRBV3-2) and TRBJ2-7; TRBD2 might be the D (5 bases). Germline assignment: CDR1 LGHDT and CDR2 YNNKEL (reference sequence). V dropped 1 base and J dropped 4 bases, with 5 bases sitting between them. The CDR3 has 12 residues. The CDR3 DNA reads TGTGCCAGCAGCCAAGGAGGGTACGAGCAGTACTTC. Protein: CASSQGGYEQYF.

This chain joins TRBV7-2 and TRBJ2-3; D gene uncertain. V lost 6 bases and J lost 9, with 16 bases in between. The CDR3 is made up of 13 amino acids. CDR1 is SGHTA and CDR2 is FQGNSA in the germline V gene. This chain's CDR3 is CASSQRVVGTQYF. The CDR3 coding sequence is TGTGCCAGCAGTCAAAGGGTAGTAGGGACGCAGTATTTT.